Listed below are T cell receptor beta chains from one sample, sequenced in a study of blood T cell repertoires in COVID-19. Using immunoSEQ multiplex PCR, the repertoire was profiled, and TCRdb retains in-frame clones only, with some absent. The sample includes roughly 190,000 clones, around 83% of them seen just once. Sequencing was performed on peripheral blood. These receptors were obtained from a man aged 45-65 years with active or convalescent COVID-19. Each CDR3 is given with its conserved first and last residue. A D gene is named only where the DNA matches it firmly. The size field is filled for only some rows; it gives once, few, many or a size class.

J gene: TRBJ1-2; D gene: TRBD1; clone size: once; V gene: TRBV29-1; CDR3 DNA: TGCAGCGTTGATGTACAGGGGGCCTATGGCTACACCTTC; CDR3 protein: CSVDVQGAYGYTF
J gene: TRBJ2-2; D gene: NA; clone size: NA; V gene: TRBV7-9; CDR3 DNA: TGTGCCAGCAGTCAGGGGGCCGGGACTAAGCCCGGGGAGCTGTTTTTT; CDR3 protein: CASSQGAGTKPGELFF
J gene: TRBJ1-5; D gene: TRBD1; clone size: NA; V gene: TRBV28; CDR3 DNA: TGTGCCAGCAGAGCAGACAGGGAATATCAGCCCCAGCATTTT; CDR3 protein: CASRADREYQPQHF
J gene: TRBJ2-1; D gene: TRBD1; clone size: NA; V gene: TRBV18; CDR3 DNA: TGTGCCAGCTCCAGGGACAGGGGCTACAATGAGCAGTTCTTC; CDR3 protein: CASSRDRGYNEQFF
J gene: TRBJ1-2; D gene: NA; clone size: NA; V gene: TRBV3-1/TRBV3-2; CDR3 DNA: TGTGCCAGCAGCCCTCCCCTGGCCAGGGAAAACTATGGCTACACCTTC; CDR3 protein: CASSPPLARENYGYTF
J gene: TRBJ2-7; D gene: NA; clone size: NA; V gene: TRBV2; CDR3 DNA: TGTGCCAGCAGTGAAGGAAACGCAGCCTACGAGCAGTACTTC; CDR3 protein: CASSEGNAAYEQYF
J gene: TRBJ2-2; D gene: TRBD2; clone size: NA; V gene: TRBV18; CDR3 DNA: TGTGCCAGCTCACCTGAAGCGGGGGGGTTCGCCGGGGAGCTGTTTTTT; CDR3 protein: CASSPEAGGFAGELFF
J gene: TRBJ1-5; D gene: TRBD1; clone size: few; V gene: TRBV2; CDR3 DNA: TGTGCCAGCAGCAGGACAGGGGGCAGCAATCAGCCCCAGCATTTT; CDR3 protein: CASSRTGGSNQPQHF
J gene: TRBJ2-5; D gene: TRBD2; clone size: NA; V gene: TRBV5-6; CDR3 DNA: TGTGCCAGCAGCCTATTATCGACTAGCGGGGGGAAAGAGACCCAGTACTTC; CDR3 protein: CASSLLSTSGGKETQYF
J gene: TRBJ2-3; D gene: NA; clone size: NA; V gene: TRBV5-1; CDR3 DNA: TGCGCCAGCAGCTTGACTAGCCCCTACACAGATACGCAGTATTTT; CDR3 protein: CASSLTSPYTDTQYF
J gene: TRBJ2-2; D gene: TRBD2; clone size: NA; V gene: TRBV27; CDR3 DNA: TGTGCCAGCAGTTTAGGGACTAGCGGCGGGGAGCTGTTTTTT; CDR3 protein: CASSLGTSGGELFF
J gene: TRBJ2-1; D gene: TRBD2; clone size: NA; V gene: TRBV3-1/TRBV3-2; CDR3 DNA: TGTGCCAGCAGTTTTGGACTAGCCTTAGGCAATGAGCAGTTCTTC; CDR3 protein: CASSFGLALGNEQFF
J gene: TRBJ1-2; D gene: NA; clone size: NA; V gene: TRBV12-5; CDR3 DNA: TGTGCTAGTGGGGTAAGGGGCTATGGCTACACCTTC; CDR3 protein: CASGVRGYGYTF
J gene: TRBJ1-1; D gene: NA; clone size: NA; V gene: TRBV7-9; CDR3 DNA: TGTGCCAGCAGCTCCCCGGAAGGGGGAGACACTGAAGCTTTCTTT; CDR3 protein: CASSSPEGGDTEAFF
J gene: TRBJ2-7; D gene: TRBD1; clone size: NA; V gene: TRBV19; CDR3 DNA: TGTGCCAGTAGCACGACAGGGGTTTTCTACGAGCAGTACTTC; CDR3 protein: CASSTTGVFYEQYF
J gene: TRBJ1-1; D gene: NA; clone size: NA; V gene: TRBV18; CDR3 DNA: TGTGCCAGCTCACCACCGTCCACTGCCGTTGAAGCTTTCTTT; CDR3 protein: CASSPPSTAVEAFF
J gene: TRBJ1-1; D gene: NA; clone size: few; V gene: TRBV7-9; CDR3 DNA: TGTGCCAGCAAACCCTCGGGGTTCATGACCACTGAAGCTTTCTTT; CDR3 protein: CASKPSGFMTTEAFF
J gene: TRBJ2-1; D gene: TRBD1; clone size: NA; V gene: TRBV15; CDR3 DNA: TGTGCCACCAGCAGAGGCAACAGGGGTGGAGAGCAGTTCTTC; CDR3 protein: CATSRGNRGGEQFF
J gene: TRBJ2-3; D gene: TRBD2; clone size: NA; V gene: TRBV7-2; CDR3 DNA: TGTGCCAGCAGTCGCGTCCCCCCTAGCGGGGGGGCCCTAGATACGCAGTATTTT; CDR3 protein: CASSRVPPSGGALDTQYF
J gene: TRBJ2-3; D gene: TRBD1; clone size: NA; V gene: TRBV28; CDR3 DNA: TGTGCCAGCAGTTTTTCGGACAGGGGAAGGATTACGCAGTATTTT; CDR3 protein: CASSFSDRGRITQYF
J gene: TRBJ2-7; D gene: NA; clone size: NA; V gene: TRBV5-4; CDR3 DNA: TGTGCCAGCAGCTGGATCGACAGAGGGGGCTACGAGCAGTACTTC; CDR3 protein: CASSWIDRGGYEQYF
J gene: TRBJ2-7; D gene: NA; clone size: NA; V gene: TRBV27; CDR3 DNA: TGTGCCAGCAGTTTATTGAACGCAGGGGACTACGAGCAGTACTTC; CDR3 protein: CASSLLNAGDYEQYF
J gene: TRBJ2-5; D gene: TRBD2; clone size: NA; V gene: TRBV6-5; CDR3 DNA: TGTGCCAGCAGTTACTCACCTAGCGGGGAGACCCAGTACTTC; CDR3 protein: CASSYSPSGETQYF
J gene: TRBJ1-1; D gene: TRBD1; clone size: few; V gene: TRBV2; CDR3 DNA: TGTGCCAGCAGTCAGGGGGAGAACACTGAAGCTTTCTTT; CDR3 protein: CASSQGENTEAFF
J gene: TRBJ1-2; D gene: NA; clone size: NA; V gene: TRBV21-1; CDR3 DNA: TGTGCCAGCAGCAAAAGCCCTAAGTGGTATGGCTACACCTTC; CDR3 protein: CASSKSPKWYGYTF
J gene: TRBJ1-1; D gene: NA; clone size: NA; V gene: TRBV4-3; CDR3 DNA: TGCGCCAGCAGCCTTCAGTCAGGGGTTGGGGCTGAAGCTTTCTTT; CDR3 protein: CASSLQSGVGAEAFF
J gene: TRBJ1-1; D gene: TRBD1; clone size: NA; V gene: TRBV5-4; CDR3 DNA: TGTGCCAGCAGTGATACCGCGACAGGGACGGTGAACACTGAAGCTTTCTTT; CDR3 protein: CASSDTATGTVNTEAFF
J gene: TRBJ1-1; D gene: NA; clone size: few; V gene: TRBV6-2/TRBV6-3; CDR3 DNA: TGTGCCAGCAGTAGGGGTAGGCAGAACACTGAAGCTTTCTTT; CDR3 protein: CASSRGRQNTEAFF
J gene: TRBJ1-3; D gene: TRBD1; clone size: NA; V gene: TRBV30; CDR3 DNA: TGTGCCTGGAGTGTACAGGGGTCAAACACCATATATTTT; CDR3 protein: CAWSVQGSNTIYF
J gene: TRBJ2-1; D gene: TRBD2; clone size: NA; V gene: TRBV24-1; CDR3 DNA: TGTGCCACCAGTGACACTAGCGGATGGGGCGATGAGCAGTTCTTC; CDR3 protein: CATSDTSGWGDEQFF
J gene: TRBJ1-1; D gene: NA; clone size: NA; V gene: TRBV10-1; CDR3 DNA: TGCGCCAGCAGTGTGGGAGTGAACACTGAAGCTTTCTTT; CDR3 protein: CASSVGVNTEAFF
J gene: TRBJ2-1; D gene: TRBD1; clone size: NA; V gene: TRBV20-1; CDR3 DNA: TGCAGTGCTAGTTGGACAGGGCATGCTTCCTACAATGAGCAGTTCTTC; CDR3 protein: CSASWTGHASYNEQFF
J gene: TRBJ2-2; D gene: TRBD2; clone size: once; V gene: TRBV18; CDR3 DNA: TGTGCCAGCTCACCCCGACTAGCGGGAGTTCGCACCGGGGAGCTGTTTTTT; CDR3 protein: CASSPRLAGVRTGELFF
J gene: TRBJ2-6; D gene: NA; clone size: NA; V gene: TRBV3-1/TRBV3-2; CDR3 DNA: TGTGCCAGCAGCCTGACAGGTACTGGGGCCAACGTCCTGACTTTC; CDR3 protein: CASSLTGTGANVLTF
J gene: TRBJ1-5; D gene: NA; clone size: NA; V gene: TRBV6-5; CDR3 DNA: TGTGCCAGCGGGAGGGAAAATCAGCCCCAGCATTTT; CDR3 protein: CASGRENQPQHF
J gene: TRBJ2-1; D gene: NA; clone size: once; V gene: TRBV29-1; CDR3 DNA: TGCAGCGCCCCGGGACTGAGCTCCTACAATGAGCAGTTCTTC; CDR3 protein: CSAPGLSSYNEQFF
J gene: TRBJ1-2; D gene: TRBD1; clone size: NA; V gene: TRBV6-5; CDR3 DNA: TGTGCCAGCAGTTACGAAGGGGGCGGCTATGGCTACACCTTC; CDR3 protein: CASSYEGGGYGYTF
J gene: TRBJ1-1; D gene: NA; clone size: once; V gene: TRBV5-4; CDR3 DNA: TGTGCCAGCAGCTTTGACAGCCTGAACACTGAAGCTTTCTTT; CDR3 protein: CASSFDSLNTEAFF
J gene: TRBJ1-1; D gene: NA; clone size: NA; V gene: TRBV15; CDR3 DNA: TGTGCCACCAGCTCCGCTCGAGTCGGCACTGAAGCTTTCTTT; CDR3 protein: CATSSARVGTEAFF
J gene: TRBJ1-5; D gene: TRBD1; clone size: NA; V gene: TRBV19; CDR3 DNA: TGTGCCAGTAGTTACCTGCGACAGGGGGCTGCTCAGCCCCAGCATTTT; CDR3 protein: CASSYLRQGAAQPQHF
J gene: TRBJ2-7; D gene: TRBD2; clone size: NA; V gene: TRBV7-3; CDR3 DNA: TGTGCCAGCAGCCCGACTAGCGACTCCTACGAGCAGTACTTC; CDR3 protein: CASSPTSDSYEQYF
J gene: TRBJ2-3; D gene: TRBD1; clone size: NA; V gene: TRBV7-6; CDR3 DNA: TGTGCCAGCAGCACCGGGTGGGACAGGGGGACAGATACGCAGTATTTT; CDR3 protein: CASSTGWDRGTDTQYF
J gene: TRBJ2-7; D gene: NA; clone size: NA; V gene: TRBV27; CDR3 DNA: TGTGCCAGCAGTTTAAGACGGGGCGGGACAGCGGGCGAGCAGTACTTC; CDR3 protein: CASSLRRGGTAGEQYF
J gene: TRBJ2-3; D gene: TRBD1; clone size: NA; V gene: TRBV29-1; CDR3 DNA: TGCAGCGTCGCCGGGACAGGGAGGGCAGATACGCAGTATTTT; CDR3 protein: CSVAGTGRADTQYF
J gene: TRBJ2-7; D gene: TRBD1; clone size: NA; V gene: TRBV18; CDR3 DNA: TGTGCCAGCTCACCAGGGACAGGGTCCTACGAGCAGTACTTC; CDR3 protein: CASSPGTGSYEQYF